This T cell receptor (beta chain) was recorded in a study of early T cells in non-severe SARS-CoV-2 infection. Via MiXCR, TCRdb re-called the 5' RACE reads, giving one row per CDR3 protein. The sample records 79,000 or so distinct CDR3 sequences, about 13% being singletons. V was shortened by 7 bases and J by 7 bases, with 8 bases between the two germline ends. Germline V gene lookup returns CDR1 MNHEY and CDR2 SVGEGT. This CDR3 is built from 12 residues. This clonotype was obtained from an adult who was a healthcare worker with PCR-confirmed SARS-CoV-2 infection or an uninfected control (not recorded which). The genes are TRBV6-2 or TRBV6-3 and TRBJ1-6, with unresolved D. Sequences were obtained from whole blood. The CDR3 DNA is TGTGCCAGCACCAGACCGAATTCACCCCTCCACTTT. Its protein product is CASTRPNSPLHF.